The 7 T cell receptor beta chains below were found in one sample sequenced in a study of shared clonotypes between healthy human individuals (dated by TCRdb to 2018 to 2021). The protocol used for the library was the immunoSEQ multiplex PCR assay. TCRdb re-hosts the immuneACCESS table, in-frame sequences only. Its copies lack some clones; in the studies checked, an unresolved V gene accounts for under half of them, and the cause for the rest is not known. Recorded for this sample are 500,000 to 650,000 clones; 70% to 80% of them occurred a single time. The top ten constitute approximately 12% of the sample. What was sequenced was PBMCs. Receptors originate from a woman between 40 and 55 years old in good health. Some clones in this sample may be carry-over from other donors' samples.

CDR3 loop: CATSSRLQGTMNTEAFF. CDR3 bases: TGTGCCACCAGCTCTCGGCTCCAGGGAACCATGAACACTGAAGCTTTCTTT. The chain has TRBV15 and TRBJ1-1; possibly TRBD1 for D (5 bases). The germline V gene encodes CDR1 LNHNV and CDR2 YYDKDF (reference sequence). This CDR3 contains 17 residues. The germline V and J ends were trimmed by 5 bases and 0 bases, with 19 bases remaining between them.

The J gene is TRBJ2-6, the V gene TRBV5-1, with D possibly TRBD2 on 6 matching bases. V lost 3 bases, J lost 2 bases, and 9 bases lay in between. This CDR3 is 15 amino acids long. From germline, CDR1 is SGHRS and CDR2 YFSETQ. For the CDR3, the DNA is TGCGCCAGCAGCTCGGAGGGCACTGGGGCCAACGTCCTGACTTTC. This codes for CASSSEGTGANVLTF.

This sequence joins TRBV7-8 and TRBJ1-5, with D uncertain. The CDR3 has 13 amino acids. The germline gives CDR1 SGHVS, CDR2 FQNEAQ. Trimming shortened V by 1 base and J by 5 bases, and 6 bases separated the two germline ends. CDR3 protein: CASSLVSDQPQHF. DNA for the CDR3: TGTGCCAGCAGCTTAGTGTCCGATCAGCCCCAGCATTTT.

This clone is a singleton in its sample. One junction end does not reproduce the germline sequence, and a read error may be involved. The sample contains more than one DNA sequence encoding this CDR3. V and J are TRBV4-2 and TRBJ2-3; the match to TRBD2 covers 12 bases. This CDR3 comprises 16 residues. Germline values: CDR1 LGHNA, CDR2 YNFKEQ. The CDR3 DNA follows: TGTGCCAGCAGCCCCATTGGGACTAGCGGGCCAGATACGCAATATTTT. This translates into CASSPIGTSGPDTQYF.

This clone was seen just once. The rearrangement joins TRBV5-4 to TRBJ1-4; maybe TRBD1 (5 bases). The V end lost 5 bases, the J end lost 5 bases, and 22 bases lay between the germline ends. Germline CDR1 and CDR2: SGHNT and YYREEE (reference sequence). This CDR3 has 17 amino acids. CDR3 in amino acids: CASSKAGFRRGNEKLFF. In nucleotides, the CDR3 is TGTGCCAGCAGTAAGGCAGGGTTCAGACGGGGGAATGAAAAACTGTTTTTT.

This clone was detected a few times. This chain uses TRBV9 with TRBJ1-1; 8 nucleotides line up with TRBD1. Germline trimming cut 3 bases from V and 2 bases from J; bases unmatched to any gene: 6. The V gene's germline CDR1 is SGDLS and CDR2 YYNGEE. The CDR3 extends over 15 amino acids. The CDR3: CASSGRQGINTEAFF. In DNA, the CDR3 is TGTGCCAGCAGCGGACGACAGGGGATAAACACTGAAGCTTTCTTT.

The V gene is TRBV11-2, the J gene TRBJ1-3, with D uncertain. The CDR3 is 13 residues long. Trimming shortened V by 8 bases and J by 0 bases, and 8 bases separated the two germline ends. In germline, CDR1 is SGHAT, CDR2 FQNNGV. The CDR3 DNA sequence: TGTGCCAGCCGGCCGAGCTCTGGAAACACCATATATTTT. Translating gives CASRPSSGNTIYF.